The rows below give T cell receptor beta chains drawn from one sample of a study of T-cell reconstitution after alpha-beta-depleted transplantation in children. TCRdb fed the PCR reads into MiXCR, producing one record per CDR3 protein. This sample has roughly 590,000 distinct CDR3 sequences, with over 15% found just once. The sample in question was PBMCs from the stem cell graft donor, obtained from the stem cell graft. These TCRs come from a human donor who donated a stem cell graft to a child with acute myeloid leukemia. The CDR3 runs from the conserved cysteine through the conserved F or W. The D gene is left open where the match is weak. The size field is filled for only some rows; it gives once, few, many or a size class.

>TRBJ1-1|TRBD1|TRBV11-2|.
CASSLLMTGDTEAFF
TGTGCCAGCAGCTTACTGATGACAGGGGACACTGAAGCTTTCTTT
>TRBJ2-5|TRBD2|TRBV13|.
CASSLAASGDFQETQYF
TGTGCCAGCAGCTTAGCGGCTAGCGGGGATTTCCAAGAGACCCAGTACTTC
>TRBJ2-5|TRBD2|TRBV19|many
CASSMVGSGAQETQYF
TGTGCCAGTAGTATGGTAGGGAGCGGGGCGCAAGAGACCCAGTACTTC
>TRBJ1-2|.|TRBV20-1|many
CSASPLGRDGNTF
TGCAGTGCTAGCCCCCTGGGCAGGGATGGGAACACCTTC
>TRBJ1-5|.|TRBV20-1|many
CSASHPGRGGDQPQHF
TGCAGTGCTAGTCACCCTGGCCGCGGGGGGGATCAGCCCCAGCATTTT
>TRBJ1-2|.|TRBV27|many
CASRRTEGYGYTF
TGTGCCAGTCGACGGACAGAAGGGTATGGCTACACCTTC
>TRBJ2-3|TRBD1|TRBV20-1|many
CSASLTGGYTDTQYF
TGCAGTGCTAGCTTGACAGGGGGTTATACAGATACGCAGTATTTT
>TRBJ1-6|.|TRBV12-3/TRBV12-4|many
CASSPSGGSSPLHF
TGTGCCAGCAGTCCCTCTGGGGGGTCTTCACCCCTCCACTTT
>TRBJ1-3|TRBD1|TRBV4-2|many
CASSQRGQGAGNTIYF
TGTGCCAGCAGCCAAAGGGGACAGGGCGCTGGAAACACCATATATTTT
>TRBJ2-7|.|TRBV29-1|many
CSVDTPSYEQYF
TGCAGCGTTGACACACCCTCCTACGAGCAGTACTTC
>TRBJ2-7|TRBD1|TRBV15|.
CATSRDQDREHEQYF
TGTGCCACCAGCAGAGATCAGGACAGGGAACACGAGCAGTACTTC
>TRBJ1-1|TRBD1|TRBV29-1|.
CSVERTGGTDAFF
TGCAGCGTTGAGAGGACAGGGGGCACTGACGCTTTCTTT